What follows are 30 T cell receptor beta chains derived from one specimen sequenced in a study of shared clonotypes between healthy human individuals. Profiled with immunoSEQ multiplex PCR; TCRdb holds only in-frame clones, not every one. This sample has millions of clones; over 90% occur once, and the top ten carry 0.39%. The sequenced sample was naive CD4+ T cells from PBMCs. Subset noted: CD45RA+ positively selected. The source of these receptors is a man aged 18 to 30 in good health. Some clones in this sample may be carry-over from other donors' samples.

CDR3 sequence (DNA): TGTGCCAGCTCGCGGGAGGCCGCCTACGAGCAGTACTTC. Protein: CASSREAAYEQYF. V and J are TRBV18 and TRBJ2-7; the match to TRBD2 covers 8 bases. The germline V gene has CDR1 KGHSH and CDR2 LQKENI. V was pared by 6 bases and J by 2 bases, with 3 bases of the junction left unmatched. This CDR3 comprises 13 residues.

CDR3 residues: CASSLIGDSYEQYF. The CDR3 DNA reads as TGTGCCAGCAGCTTAATAGGGGACAGCTACGAGCAGTACTTC. The chain recombines TRBV7-9 with TRBJ2-7, with TRBD1 identical over 7 bases. V lost 2 bases, J lost 3 bases, and 4 bases stayed unmatched. Looked up from germline, CDR1 is SEHNR and CDR2 is FQNEAQ (reference sequence). The CDR3 consists of 14 residues.

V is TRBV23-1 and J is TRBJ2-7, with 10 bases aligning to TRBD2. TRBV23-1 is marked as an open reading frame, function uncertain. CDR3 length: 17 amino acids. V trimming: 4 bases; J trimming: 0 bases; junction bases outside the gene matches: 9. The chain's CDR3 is CASSRQCSGRPSYEQYF. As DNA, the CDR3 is TGCGCCAGCAGTCGCCAGTGTAGCGGGAGGCCCTCCTACGAGCAGTACTTC.

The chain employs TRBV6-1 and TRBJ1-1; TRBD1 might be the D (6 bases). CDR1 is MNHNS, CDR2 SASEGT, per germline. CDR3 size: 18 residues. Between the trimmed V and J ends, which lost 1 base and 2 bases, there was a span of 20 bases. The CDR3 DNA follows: TGTGCCAGCAGTGAAGATTCGGACAGTCGTTTGGGAAACACTGAAGCTTTCTTT. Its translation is CASSEDSDSRLGNTEAFF.

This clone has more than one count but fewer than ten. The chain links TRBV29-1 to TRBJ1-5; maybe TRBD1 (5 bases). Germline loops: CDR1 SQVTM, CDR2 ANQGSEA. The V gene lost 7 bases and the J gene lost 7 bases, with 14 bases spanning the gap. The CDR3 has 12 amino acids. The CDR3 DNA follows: TGCAGCGCCGGCGGGGGGTCGCAGCCCCAGCATTTT. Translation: CSAGGGSQPQHF.

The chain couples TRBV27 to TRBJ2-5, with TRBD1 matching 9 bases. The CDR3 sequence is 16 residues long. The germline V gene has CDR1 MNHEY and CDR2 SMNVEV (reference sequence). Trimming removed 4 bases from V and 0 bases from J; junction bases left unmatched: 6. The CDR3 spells CASSSHRDRDQETQYF. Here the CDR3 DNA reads TGTGCCAGCAGTTCCCACCGGGACAGGGACCAAGAGACCCAGTACTTC.

The CDR3 spells CASSPIRDSPTGEQFF. CDR3 nucleotides: TGTGCCAGCAGCCCAATACGGGACAGTCCGACAGGGGAGCAGTTCTTC. The chain links TRBV11-2 to TRBJ2-1; 7 positions agree with TRBD1. V lost 5 bases, J lost 10 bases, and 17 bases stayed unmatched. The CDR3 totals 16 residues. The germline V gene encodes CDR1 SGHAT and CDR2 FQNNGV. Using reference TRBV11-2 and TRBJ2-1 for the parts outside the CDR3, the full variable domain is EAGVAQSPRYKIIEKRQSVAFWCNPISGHATLYWYQQILGQGPKLLIQFQNNGVVDDSQLPKDRFSAERLKGVDSTLKIQPAKLEDSAVYLCASSPIRDSPTGEQFFGPGTRLTVL.

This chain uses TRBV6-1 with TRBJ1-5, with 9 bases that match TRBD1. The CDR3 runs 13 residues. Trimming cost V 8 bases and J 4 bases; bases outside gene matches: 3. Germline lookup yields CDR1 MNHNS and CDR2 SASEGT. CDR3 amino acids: CASAGTGNQPQHF. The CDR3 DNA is TGTGCCAGCGCTGGGACAGGGAATCAGCCCCAGCATTTT.

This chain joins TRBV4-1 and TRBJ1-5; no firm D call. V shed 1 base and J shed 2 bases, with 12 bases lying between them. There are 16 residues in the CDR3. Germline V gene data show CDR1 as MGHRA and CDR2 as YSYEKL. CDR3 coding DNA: TGCGCCAGCAGCCAAGTGGGGAGTGGTGGCAATCAGCCCCAGCATTTT. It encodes CASSQVGSGGNQPQHF.

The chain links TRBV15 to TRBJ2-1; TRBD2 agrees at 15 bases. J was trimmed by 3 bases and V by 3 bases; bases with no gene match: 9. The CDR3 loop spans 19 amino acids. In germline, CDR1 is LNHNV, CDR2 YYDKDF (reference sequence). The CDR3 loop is CATSSFGLAGGRRYNEQFF. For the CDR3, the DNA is TGTGCCACCAGCAGCTTCGGACTAGCGGGAGGGAGGCGCTACAATGAGCAGTTCTTC.

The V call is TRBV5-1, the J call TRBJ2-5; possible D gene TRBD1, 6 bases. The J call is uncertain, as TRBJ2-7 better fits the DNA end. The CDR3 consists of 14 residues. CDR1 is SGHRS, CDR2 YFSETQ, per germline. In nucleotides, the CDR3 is TGCGCCAGCAGCTTGGCTGCAGGGGACTACGAGCAGTACTTC. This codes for CASSLAAGDYEQYF.

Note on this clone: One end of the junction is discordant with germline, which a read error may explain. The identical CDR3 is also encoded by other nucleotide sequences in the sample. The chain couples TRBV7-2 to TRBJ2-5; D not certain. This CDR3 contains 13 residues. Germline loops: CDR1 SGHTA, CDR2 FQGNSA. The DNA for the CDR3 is TGTGCCAGCAGCTTACCATACCAGGAGACCCAGTACTTC. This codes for CASSLPYQETQYF.

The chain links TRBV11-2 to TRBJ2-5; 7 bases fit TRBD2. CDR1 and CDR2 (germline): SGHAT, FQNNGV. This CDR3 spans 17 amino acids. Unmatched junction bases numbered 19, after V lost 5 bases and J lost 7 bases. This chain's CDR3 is CASSPAGSSGLGGTQYF. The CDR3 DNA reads TGTGCCAGCAGCCCAGCAGGGTCTAGCGGCCTCGGGGGGACCCAGTACTTC.

CDR3 in DNA: TGTGCCAGCAGGGAGACAGGGGCCCGCAATCAGCCCCAGCATTTT. This codes for CASRETGARNQPQHF. This chain connects TRBV2 to TRBJ1-5, with 8 bases identical to TRBD1. This CDR3 region has 15 residues. V shed 6 bases and J 2 bases; nucleotides not matched to a gene: 6. The germline CDR1 and CDR2 sequences are SNHLY and FYNNEI. Drawing the rest from reference TRBV2 and TRBJ1-5, the complete variable domain is EPEVTQTPSHQVTQMGQEVILRCVPISNHLYFYWYRQILGQKVEFLVSFYNNEISEKSEIFDDQFSVERPDGSNFTLKIRSTKLEDSAMYFCASRETGARNQPQHFGDGTRLSIL.

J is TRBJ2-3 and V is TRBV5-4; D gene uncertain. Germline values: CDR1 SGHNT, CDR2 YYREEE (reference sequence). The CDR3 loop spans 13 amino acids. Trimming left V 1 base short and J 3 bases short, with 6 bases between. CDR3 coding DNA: TGTGCCAGCAGCTTGTCGCGTACAGATACGCAGTATTTT. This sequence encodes CASSLSRTDTQYF. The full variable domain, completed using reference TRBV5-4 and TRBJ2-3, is ETGVTQSPTHLIKTRGQQVTLRCSSQSGHNTVSWYQQALGQGPQFIFQYYREEENGRGNFPPRFSGLQFPNYSSELNVNALELDDSALYLCASSLSRTDTQYFGPGTRLTVL.

CDR3 residues: CAWRETGERGYTF. The CDR3 bases are TGTGCCTGGAGGGAGACAGGGGAAAGAGGCTACACCTTC. The chain has TRBV30 and TRBJ1-2, with TRBD1 identical over 8 bases. Germline V gene sequence: CDR1 GTSNPN, CDR2 SVGIG (reference sequence). This CDR3 spans 13 amino acids. V dropped 3 bases and J dropped 8; count of bases not matched to a gene: 8.

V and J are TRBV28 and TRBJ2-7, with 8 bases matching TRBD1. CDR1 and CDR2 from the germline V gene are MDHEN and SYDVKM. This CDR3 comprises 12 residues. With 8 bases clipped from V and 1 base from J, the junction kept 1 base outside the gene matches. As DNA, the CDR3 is TGTGCCAGCGGGACAGGTTCCTACGAGCAGTACTTC. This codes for CASGTGSYEQYF.

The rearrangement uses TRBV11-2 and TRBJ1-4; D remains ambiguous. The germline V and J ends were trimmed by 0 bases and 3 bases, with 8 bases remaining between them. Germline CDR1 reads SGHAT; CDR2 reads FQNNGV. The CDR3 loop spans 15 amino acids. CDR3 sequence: CASSLDIGANEKLFF. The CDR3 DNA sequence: TGTGCCAGCAGCTTAGATATTGGCGCTAATGAAAAACTGTTTTTT.

CDR3 sequence: CATDDRAQTYGYTF. The CDR3, as DNA: TGTGCCACCGACGACAGGGCCCAGACCTATGGCTACACCTTC. The chain carries TRBV19 and TRBJ1-2; 7 bases map to TRBD1. V trimming: 10 bases; J trimming: 4 bases; junction bases outside the gene matches: 12. The CDR3 spans 14 residues. The germline CDR1 and CDR2 sequences are LNHDA and SQIVND (reference sequence).

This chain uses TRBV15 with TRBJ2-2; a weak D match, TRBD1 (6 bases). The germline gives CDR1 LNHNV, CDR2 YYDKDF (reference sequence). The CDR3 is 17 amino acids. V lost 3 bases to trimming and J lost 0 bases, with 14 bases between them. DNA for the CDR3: TGTGCCACCAGCAGGGCCGGGACACCCGCGAACACCGGGGAGCTGTTTTTT. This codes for CATSRAGTPANTGELFF.

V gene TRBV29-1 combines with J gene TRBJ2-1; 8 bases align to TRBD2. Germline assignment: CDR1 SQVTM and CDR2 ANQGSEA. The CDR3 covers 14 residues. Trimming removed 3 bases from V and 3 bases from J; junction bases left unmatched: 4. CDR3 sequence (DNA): TGCAGCGTTGAGGTCGGGAGGGGCTACAATGAGCAGTTCTTC. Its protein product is CSVEVGRGYNEQFF.

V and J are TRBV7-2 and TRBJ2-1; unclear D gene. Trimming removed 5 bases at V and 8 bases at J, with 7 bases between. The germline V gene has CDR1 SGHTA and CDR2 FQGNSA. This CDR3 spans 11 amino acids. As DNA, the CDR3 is TGTGCCAGCAGCCCATTCGATGAGCAGTTCTTC. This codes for CASSPFDEQFF.

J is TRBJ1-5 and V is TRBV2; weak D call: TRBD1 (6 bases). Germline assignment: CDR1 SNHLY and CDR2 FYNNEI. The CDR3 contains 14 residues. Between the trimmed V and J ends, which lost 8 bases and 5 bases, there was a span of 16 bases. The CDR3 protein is CASSGDTEHQPQHF. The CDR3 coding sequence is TGTGCCAGCTCCGGGGACACCGAACATCAGCCCCAGCATTTT.

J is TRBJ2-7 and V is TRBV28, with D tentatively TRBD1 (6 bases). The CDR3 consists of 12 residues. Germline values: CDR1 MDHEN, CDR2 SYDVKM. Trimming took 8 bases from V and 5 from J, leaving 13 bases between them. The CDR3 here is CASAVTGNEQYF. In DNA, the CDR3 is TGTGCCAGCGCCGTAACAGGGAACGAGCAGTACTTC.

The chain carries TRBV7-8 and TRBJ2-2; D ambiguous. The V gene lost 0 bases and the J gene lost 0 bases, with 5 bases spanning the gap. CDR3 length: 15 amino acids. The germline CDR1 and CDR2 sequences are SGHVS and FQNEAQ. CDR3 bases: TGTGCCAGCAGCTTAGCGCTAGCGAACACCGGGGAGCTGTTTTTT. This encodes CASSLALANTGELFF. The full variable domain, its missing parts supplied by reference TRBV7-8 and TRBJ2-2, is GAGVSQSPRYKVAKRGQDVALRCDPISGHVSLFWYQQALGQGPEFLTYFQNEAQLDKSGLPSDRFFAERPEGSVSTLKIQRTQQEDSAVYLCASSLALANTGELFFGEGSRLTVL.

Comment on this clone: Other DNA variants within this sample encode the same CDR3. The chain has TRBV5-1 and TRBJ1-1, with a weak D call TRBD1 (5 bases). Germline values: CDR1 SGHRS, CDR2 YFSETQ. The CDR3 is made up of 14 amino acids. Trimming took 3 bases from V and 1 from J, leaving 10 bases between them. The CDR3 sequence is CASSSTGRNTEAFF. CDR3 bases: TGCGCCAGCAGCTCAACAGGTAGGAACACTGAAGCTTTCTTT.

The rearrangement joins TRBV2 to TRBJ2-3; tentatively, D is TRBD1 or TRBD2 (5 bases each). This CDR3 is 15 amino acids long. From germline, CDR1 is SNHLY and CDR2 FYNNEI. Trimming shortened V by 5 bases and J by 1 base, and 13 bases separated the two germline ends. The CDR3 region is CASSWQGTGTDTQYF. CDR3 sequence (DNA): TGTGCCAGCAGTTGGCAAGGGACGGGCACAGATACGCAGTATTTT.

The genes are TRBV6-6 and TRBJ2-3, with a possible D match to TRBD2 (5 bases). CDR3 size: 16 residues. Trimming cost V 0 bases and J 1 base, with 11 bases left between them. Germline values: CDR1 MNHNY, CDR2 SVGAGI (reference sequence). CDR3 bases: TGTGCCAGCAGTTACTCGATATTTAGCGGCACAGATACGCAGTATTTT. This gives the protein CASSYSIFSGTDTQYF.

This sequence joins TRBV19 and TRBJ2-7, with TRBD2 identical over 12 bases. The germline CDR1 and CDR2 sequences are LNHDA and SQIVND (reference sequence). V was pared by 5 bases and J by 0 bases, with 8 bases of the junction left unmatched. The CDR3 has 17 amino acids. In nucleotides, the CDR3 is TGTGCCAGTAGTTCCGGGACTAGCGGGCGCCGCTCCTACGAGCAGTACTTC. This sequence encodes CASSSGTSGRRSYEQYF. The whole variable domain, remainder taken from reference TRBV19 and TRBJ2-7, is DGGITQSPKYLFRKEGQNVTLSCEQNLNHDAMYWYRQDPGQGLRLIYYSQIVNDFQKGDIAEGYSVSREKKESFPLTVTSAQKNPTAFYLCASSSGTSGRRSYEQYFGPGTRLTVT.

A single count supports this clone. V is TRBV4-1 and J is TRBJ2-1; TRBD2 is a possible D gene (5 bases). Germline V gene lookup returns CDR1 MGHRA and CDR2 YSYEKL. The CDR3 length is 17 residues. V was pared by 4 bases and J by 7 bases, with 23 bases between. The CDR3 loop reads CASSPLPLARPGNEQFF. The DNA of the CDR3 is TGCGCCAGCAGCCCCTTGCCCTTAGCTCGTCCGGGGAATGAGCAGTTCTTC.